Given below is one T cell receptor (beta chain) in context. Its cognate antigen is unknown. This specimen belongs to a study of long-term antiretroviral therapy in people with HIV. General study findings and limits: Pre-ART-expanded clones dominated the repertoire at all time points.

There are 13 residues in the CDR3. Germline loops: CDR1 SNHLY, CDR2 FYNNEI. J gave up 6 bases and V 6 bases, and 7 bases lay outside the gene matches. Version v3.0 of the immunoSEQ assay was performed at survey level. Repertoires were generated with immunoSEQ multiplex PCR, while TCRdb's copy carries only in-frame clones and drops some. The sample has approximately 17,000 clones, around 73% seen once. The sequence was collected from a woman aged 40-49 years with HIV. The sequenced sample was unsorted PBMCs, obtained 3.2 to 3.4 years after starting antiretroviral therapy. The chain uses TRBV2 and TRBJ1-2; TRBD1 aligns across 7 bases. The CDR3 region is CASRDQTGNGYTF. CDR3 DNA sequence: TGTGCCAGCAGAGACCAGACAGGGAATGGCTACACCTTC.